This TCR beta chain is from a study of blood T cell repertoires in COVID-19. Study-level information: Sites in the United States, Italy and Spain provided acute and convalescent COVID-19 samples. PBMCs, B-cell-depleted T cells, or T cells provided the cDNA or gDNA that made up the material.

In the original analysis: Using reference gene primer amplification, nucleated cell counts were estimated. Method: immunoSEQ multiplex PCR; TCRdb's copy keeps in-frame clones and lacks some. Clone size and V and J calls were adopted from that table, with D and trimming inferred from the DNA. Of tens of thousands of clones listed, approximately 90% are singletons. The length of the CDR3 is 15 residues. Trimming removed 5 bases from V and 4 bases from J; junction bases left unmatched: 5. Germline CDR1 reads SGHTA; CDR2 reads FQGTGA. The J gene is TRBJ2-1, the V gene TRBV7-3; 10 nucleotides match TRBD1. Sequencing input: peripheral blood. This TCR was sampled from a human donor in a cohort sampled during active COVID-19. CDR3 in DNA: TGTGCCAGCAGCCTAGGGGGACAGGGGTACAATGAGCAGTTCTTC. Its translation is CASSLGGQGYNEQFF.